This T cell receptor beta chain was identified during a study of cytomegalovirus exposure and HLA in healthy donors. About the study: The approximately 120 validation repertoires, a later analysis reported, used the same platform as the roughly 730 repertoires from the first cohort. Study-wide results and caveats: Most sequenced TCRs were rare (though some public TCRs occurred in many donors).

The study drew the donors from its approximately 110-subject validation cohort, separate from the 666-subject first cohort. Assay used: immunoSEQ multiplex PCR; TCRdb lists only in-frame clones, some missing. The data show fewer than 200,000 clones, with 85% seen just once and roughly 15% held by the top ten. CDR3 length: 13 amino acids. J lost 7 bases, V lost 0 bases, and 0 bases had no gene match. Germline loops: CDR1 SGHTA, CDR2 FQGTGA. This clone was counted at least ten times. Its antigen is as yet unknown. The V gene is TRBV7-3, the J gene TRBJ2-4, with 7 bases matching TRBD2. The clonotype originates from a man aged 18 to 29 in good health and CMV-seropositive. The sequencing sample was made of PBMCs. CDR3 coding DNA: TGTGCCAGCAGCTTAACTAGCGGGAACATTCAGTACTTC. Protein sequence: CASSLTSGNIQYF. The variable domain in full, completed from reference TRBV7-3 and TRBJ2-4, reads GAGVSQTPSNKVTEKGKYVELRCDPISGHTALYWYRQSLGQGPEFLIYFQGTGAADDSGLPNDRFFAVRPEGSVSTLKIQRTERGDSAVYLCASSLTSGNIQYFGAGTRLSVL.